These 2 T cell receptor beta chains were all obtained from the same sample, sequenced in a study of T-cell memory formation after mild COVID-19. From the 5' RACE reads, TCRdb called clonotypes with MiXCR, one entry per CDR3 protein. In the table there are about 410,000 distinct CDR3 sequences, 23% of which are singletons. The sample comprised PBMCs or a T cell subset sorted from them (not recorded which). All receptors derive from an adult woman who had mild COVID-19 (a few samples of this study predate the infection). Cell type and time point are not known.

This chain uses TRBV20-1 with TRBJ1-6; a weak D match, TRBD1 (6 bases). Germline V gene sequence: CDR1 DFQATT, CDR2 SNEGSKA (reference sequence). This CDR3 contains 16 residues. Trimming took off 3 bases at V and 3 bases at J, with 15 bases between the two ends. The CDR3 spells CSARSAGVHYNSPLHF. CDR3 DNA sequence: TGCAGTGCTAGGTCGGCAGGGGTTCACTATAATTCACCCCTCCACTTT.

This rearrangement joins TRBV5-4 to TRBJ1-1, with TRBD1 matching 7 bases. After removal of 1 base from V and 1 base from J, the junction contained 7 bases not matched to a gene. Germline lookup yields CDR1 SGHNT and CDR2 YYREEE (reference sequence). This CDR3 comprises 16 residues. CDR3: CASSLPLQGTNTEAFF. Here the CDR3 DNA reads TGTGCCAGCAGCTTGCCCCTACAGGGGACGAACACTGAAGCTTTCTTT.